These 5 T cell receptor beta chains were sequenced from one sample in a study of T cells in Graves' hyperthyroidism and ophthalmopathy. TCR beta CDR3 sequences were amplified from RNA transcripts. RT-PCR in the first round (using the HTBI primer set) targeted the TCR CDR3. MiXCR, run by TCRdb on the multiplex PCR reads, gives a single entry per CDR3 protein. The sample includes roughly 420,000 distinct CDR3 sequences, 15% to 18% of them seen just once. Material: blood. These receptors all come from a woman between 18 and 29 years old with Graves' hyperthyroidism.

This clonotype occurred many times. CDR3 region: CASGLVGGAGSAYEQYF. The CDR3 coding sequence is TGTGCTAGTGGTTTGGTCGGTGGGGCAGGGTCTGCCTACGAGCAGTACTTC. The V gene is TRBV12-5, the J gene TRBJ2-7; TRBD1 might be the D (5 bases). The CDR3 is 17 residues long. V lost 0 bases, J lost 2 bases, and 17 bases lay in between. The germline CDR1 and CDR2 sequences are LGHNT and FRNRAP.

The chain is built from TRBV7-8 and TRBJ1-1, with 11 bases identical to TRBD1. This CDR3 is built from 15 residues. V lost 5 bases and J lost 7; bases outside the gene matches: 9. Germline V gives CDR1 SGHVS, CDR2 FQNEAQ. The CDR3 loop reads CASSPRTGGSHEAFF. As DNA, the CDR3 is TGTGCCAGCAGCCCCCGGACAGGGGGCTCACATGAAGCTTTCTTT.

This clonotype was recorded at least ten times. The rearrangement joins TRBV15 to TRBJ1-5, with D unresolved. V was trimmed by 8 bases and J by 4 bases, leaving 6 bases between them. CDR1 LNHNV and CDR2 YYDKDF come from the germline V gene (reference sequence). The length of the CDR3 is 11 residues. In nucleotides, the CDR3 is TGTGCCACCGGGGAGAATCAGCCCCAGCATTTT. Translating gives CATGENQPQHF.

Many counts were recorded for this clonotype. One end of the junction fails to match germline, which may point to a read error. The J gene is TRBJ1-5, the V gene TRBV5-1; 8 nucleotides align to TRBD1. Germline values: CDR1 SGHRS, CDR2 YFSETQ. There are 13 residues in the CDR3. The CDR3 bases are TGTGCCAGCAGCCTGACAGGGGATCAGCCCCAGCATTTT. It codes for CASSLTGDQPQHF.

CDR3 in DNA: TGTGCCAGCAGCTTGGGGGCAGCCAATCAGCCCCAGCATTTT. This encodes CASSLGAANQPQHF. V is TRBV5-5 and J is TRBJ1-5; D remains ambiguous. CDR1 and CDR2 from the germline V gene are SGHKS and YYEKEE (reference sequence). The CDR3 is 14 amino acids. V lost 0 bases and J lost 3, with 7 bases in between. Looking up the rest from reference TRBV5-5 and TRBJ1-5 gives the full variable domain: DAGVTQSPTHLIKTRGQQVTLRCSPISGHKSVSWYQQVLGQGPQFIFQYYEKEERGRGNFPDRFSARQFPNYSSELNVNALLLGDSALYLCASSLGAANQPQHFGDGTRLSIL.